This TCR beta chain comes out of a study of cytomegalovirus exposure and HLA in healthy donors. Study outcomes and limitations: HLA alleles showed associations with 16,951 TCR beta sequences in a later analysis, at a 0.05 false discovery rate. CMV antigen specificity was confirmed in vitro for three CMV-associated chains.

Losses at the gene ends were 3 bases for V and 8 bases for J; bases not matched to a gene: 3. The CDR3 runs 13 residues. Germline V gene lookup returns CDR1 SGHAT and CDR2 FQNNGV. Healthy bone marrow donors made up the cohort. It was with 60 Vbeta and 13 Jbeta primers that the PCR ran. Some clones are missing from TCRdb's copy, which holds only in-frame ones; the method was immunoSEQ multiplex PCR. The sample includes about 130,000 clones, 65% to 80% of them seen just once. As concerns this clone: Antigen unknown. Other DNA sequences within the sample encode an identical CDR3.

The chain employs TRBV11-2 and TRBJ1-2; 10 bases line up with TRBD1. The origin of this receptor is a man in his forties or fifties in good health and CMV-seropositive. The sample was PBMCs. In DNA form, the CDR3 reads TGTGCCAGCAGCTTGGACAGGGGGTACGGCTACACCTTC. Its protein is CASSLDRGYGYTF.